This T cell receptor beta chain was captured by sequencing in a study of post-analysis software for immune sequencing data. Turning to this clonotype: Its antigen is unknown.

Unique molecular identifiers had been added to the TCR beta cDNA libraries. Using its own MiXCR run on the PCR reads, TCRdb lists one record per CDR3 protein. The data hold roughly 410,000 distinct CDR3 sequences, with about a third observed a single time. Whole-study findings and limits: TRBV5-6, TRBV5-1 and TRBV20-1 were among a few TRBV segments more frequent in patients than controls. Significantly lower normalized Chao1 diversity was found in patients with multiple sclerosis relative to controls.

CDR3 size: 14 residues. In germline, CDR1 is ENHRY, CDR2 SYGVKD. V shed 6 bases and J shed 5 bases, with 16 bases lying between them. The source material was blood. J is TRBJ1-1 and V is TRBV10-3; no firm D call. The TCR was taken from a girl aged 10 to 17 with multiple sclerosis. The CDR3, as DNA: TGTGCCATCAGCCCCGACCGAGTAAGGACTGAAGCTTTCTTT. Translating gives CAISPDRVRTEAFF.